The clone carrying this TCR beta chain was counted a few times. The source of the sample is a study of blood T cell repertoires in COVID-19. Original handling: Reference gene primer amplification yielded estimated nucleated cell counts. Data came from immunoSEQ multiplex PCR; TCRdb stores just in-frame clones and leaves some out. V, J and clone size were drawn from that table, and D and trimming were deduced from the DNA. Here the sample spans about 200,000 clones, approximately 90% being singletons. V lost 2 bases and J lost 8, with 18 bases in between. The germline V gene encodes CDR1 MRHNA and CDR2 SNTAGT. CDR3 length: 15 amino acids.

This TCR was sampled from a man aged 30 to 45 who had recovered from COVID-19. The V gene is TRBV6-4, the J gene TRBJ1-2; D is perhaps TRBD1 (6 bases). The specimen was peripheral blood. This CDR3 is CASSDHQSGAGGYTF. The CDR3 nucleotides are TGTGCCAGCAGTGACCACCAGTCAGGGGCCGGCGGCTACACCTTC.